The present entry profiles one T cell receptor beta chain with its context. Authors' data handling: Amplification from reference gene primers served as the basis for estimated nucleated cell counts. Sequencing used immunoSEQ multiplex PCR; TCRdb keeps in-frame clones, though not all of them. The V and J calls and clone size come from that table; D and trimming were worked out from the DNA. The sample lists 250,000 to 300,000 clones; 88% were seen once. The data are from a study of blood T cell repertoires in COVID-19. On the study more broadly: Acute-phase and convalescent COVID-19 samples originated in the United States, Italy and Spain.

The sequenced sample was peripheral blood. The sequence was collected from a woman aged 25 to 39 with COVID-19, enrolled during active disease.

CDR3 in amino acids: CASSATDRGADEQFF. CDR3 coding DNA: TGTGCCAGCAGCGCCACGGACAGGGGGGCCGATGAGCAGTTCTTC. This rearrangement joins TRBV7-2 to TRBJ2-1; 10 bases agree with TRBD1. CDR1 is SGHTA and CDR2 is FQGNSA in the germline V gene. V lost 5 bases to trimming and J lost 8 bases; unmatched junction nucleotides: 9. The CDR3 spans 15 residues.